The clone carrying this T cell receptor beta chain was seen more than once but under ten times. The target antigen is unknown. The library had UMIs added by 3' ligation of an oligonucleotide to TCR cDNA. Cells were not sorted; total RNA input targeted about 1 to 1000 ng. The entry originates in a study of naive and memory T cell subsets. Findings and caveats of the study: TCR transcript changes with activation or differentiation may affect this RNA method.

Ligated cDNA underwent four rounds of PCR with nested alpha and beta constant region primers and SP2. TCRdb reanalysed the 5' RACE reads using MiXCR and keeps one entry per CDR3 protein. The data show roughly 56,000 distinct CDR3 sequences, with 7% to 8.5% seen just once and around 10% held by the top ten. V shed 0 bases and J shed 4 bases, with 11 bases lying between them. The CDR3 is 15 amino acids. Germline loops: CDR1 SGHDT, CDR2 YYEEEE. The chain couples TRBV5-6 to TRBJ2-1; no clear D gene. The sequence came from a male donor in good health. The CDR3 here is CASSLDGALYNEQFF. The DNA of the CDR3 is TGTGCCAGCAGCTTGGACGGAGCACTATACAATGAGCAGTTCTTC.